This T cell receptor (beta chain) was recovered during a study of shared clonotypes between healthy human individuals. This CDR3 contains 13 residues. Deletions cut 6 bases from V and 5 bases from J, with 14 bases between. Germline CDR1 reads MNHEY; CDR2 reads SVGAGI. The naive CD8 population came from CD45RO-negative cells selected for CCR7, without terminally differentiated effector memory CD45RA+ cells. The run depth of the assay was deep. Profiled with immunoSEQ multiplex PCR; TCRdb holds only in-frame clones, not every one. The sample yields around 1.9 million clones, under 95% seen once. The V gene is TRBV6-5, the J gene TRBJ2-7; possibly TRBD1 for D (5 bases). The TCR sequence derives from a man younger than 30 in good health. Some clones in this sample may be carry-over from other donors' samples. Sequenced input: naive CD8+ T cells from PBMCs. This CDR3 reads CASSHAWGHEQYF. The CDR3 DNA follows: TGTGCCAGCAGCCACGCCTGGGGCCACGAGCAGTACTTC.